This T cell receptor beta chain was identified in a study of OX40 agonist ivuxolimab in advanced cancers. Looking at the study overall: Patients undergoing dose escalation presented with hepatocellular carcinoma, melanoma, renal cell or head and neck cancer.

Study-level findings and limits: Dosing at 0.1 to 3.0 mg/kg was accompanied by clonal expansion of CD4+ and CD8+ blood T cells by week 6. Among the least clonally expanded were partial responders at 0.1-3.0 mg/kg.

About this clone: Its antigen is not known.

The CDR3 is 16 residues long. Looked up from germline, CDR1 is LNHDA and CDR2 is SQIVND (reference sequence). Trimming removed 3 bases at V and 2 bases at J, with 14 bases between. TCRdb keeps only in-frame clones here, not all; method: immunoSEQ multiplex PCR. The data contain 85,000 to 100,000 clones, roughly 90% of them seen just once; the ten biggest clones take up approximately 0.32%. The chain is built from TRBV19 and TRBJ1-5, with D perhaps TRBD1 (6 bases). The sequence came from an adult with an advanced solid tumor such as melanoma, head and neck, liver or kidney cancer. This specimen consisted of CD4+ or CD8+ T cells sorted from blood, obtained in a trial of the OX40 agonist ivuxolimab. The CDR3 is CASSIGGARGNQPQHF. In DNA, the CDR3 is TGTGCCAGTAGTATTGGGGGGGCAAGAGGCAATCAGCCCCAGCATTTT.